This is a list of T cell receptor beta chains from one sample in a study of cytomegalovirus exposure and HLA in healthy donors. Data came from immunoSEQ multiplex PCR; TCRdb stores just in-frame clones and leaves some out. The sample gives 150,000 or so clones, around four fifths of which show up once; roughly 9.7% is in the top ten. The sequenced sample was PBMCs. Source of these receptors: a man between 18 and 35 years old in good health and CMV-seropositive. CDR3s include the opening cysteine and the closing phenylalanine or tryptophan. Fields, in order: clone size, J gene, D gene, V gene, CDR3 protein, CDR3 DNA. The D gene is left open where the match is weak. Size is stated for part of the rows, as once, few or many counts, or as a class when the clone is expanded.

clone size: -
J gene: TRBJ1-1
D gene: -
V gene: TRBV7-9
CDR3 protein: CASSAEGAFF
CDR3 DNA: TGTGCCAGCAGCGCGGAGGGGGCTTTCTTT

clone size: few
J gene: TRBJ1-5
D gene: -
V gene: TRBV30
CDR3 protein: CAWSFQGGDQPQHF
CDR3 DNA: TGTGCCTGGAGTTTTCAGGGAGGGGATCAGCCCCAGCATTTT

clone size: -
J gene: TRBJ1-6
D gene: TRBD1
V gene: TRBV6-5
CDR3 protein: CASTVQGASSPLHF
CDR3 DNA: TGTGCCAGCACCGTACAGGGGGCAAGTTCACCCCTCCACTTT

clone size: -
J gene: TRBJ1-1
D gene: -
V gene: TRBV7-2
CDR3 protein: CASSRGEKNTEAFF
CDR3 DNA: TGTGCCAGCAGCCGGGGAGAGAAAAACACTGAAGCTTTCTTT

clone size: -
J gene: TRBJ1-5
D gene: -
V gene: TRBV28
CDR3 protein: CASSSGTKNQPQHF
CDR3 DNA: TGTGCCAGCAGCTCCGGGACAAAGAATCAGCCCCAGCATTTT

clone size: -
J gene: TRBJ2-4
D gene: TRBD2
V gene: TRBV29-1
CDR3 protein: CSAGTSGRGYGKNIQYF
CDR3 DNA: TGCAGCGCCGGGACTAGCGGGAGAGGTTACGGCAAAAACATTCAGTACTTC

clone size: -
J gene: TRBJ1-3
D gene: -
V gene: TRBV19
CDR3 protein: CASQGISSTIYF
CDR3 DNA: TGTGCCAGCCAGGGAATTTCCTCCACCATATATTTT

clone size: -
J gene: TRBJ1-4
D gene: -
V gene: TRBV27
CDR3 protein: CASSLQQGGTNEKLFF
CDR3 DNA: TGTGCCAGCAGTTTGCAACAGGGTGGGACTAATGAAAAACTGTTTTTT

clone size: -
J gene: TRBJ2-7
D gene: -
V gene: TRBV4-2
CDR3 protein: CASSQVPPGAGQAPYEQYF
CDR3 DNA: TGTGCCAGCAGCCAAGTCCCCCCGGGAGCGGGACAGGCACCCTACGAGCAGTACTTC

clone size: once
J gene: TRBJ1-4
D gene: -
V gene: TRBV28
CDR3 protein: CASTTDSANEKLFF
CDR3 DNA: TGTGCCAGCACCACCGACAGCGCGAATGAAAAACTGTTTTTT

clone size: -
J gene: TRBJ2-1
D gene: TRBD1
V gene: TRBV5-1
CDR3 protein: CASSSPMDKDRGSGGPYNEQFF
CDR3 DNA: TGCGCCAGCAGCTCCCCAATGGACAAGGACAGGGGGAGTGGGGGGCCTTACAATGAGCAGTTCTTC

clone size: -
J gene: TRBJ2-7
D gene: TRBD1
V gene: TRBV9
CDR3 protein: CASSVSGDRDEQYF
CDR3 DNA: TGTGCCAGCAGCGTATCGGGGGACAGGGACGAGCAGTACTTC

clone size: -
J gene: TRBJ2-1
D gene: -
V gene: TRBV4-3
CDR3 protein: CASSLGTDYNEQFF
CDR3 DNA: TGCGCCAGCAGCCTGGGGACTGATTACAATGAGCAGTTCTTC

clone size: -
J gene: TRBJ2-5
D gene: -
V gene: TRBV10-3
CDR3 protein: CAISESWVEQKQETQYF
CDR3 DNA: TGTGCCATCAGTGAGTCGTGGGTCGAACAGAAGCAAGAGACCCAGTACTTC

clone size: -
J gene: TRBJ1-2
D gene: -
V gene: TRBV6-6
CDR3 protein: CASSRYNGAGGYTF
CDR3 DNA: TGTGCCAGCAGTCGTTACAACGGGGCGGGGGGCTACACCTTC

clone size: -
J gene: TRBJ1-2
D gene: -
V gene: TRBV2
CDR3 protein: CASSEALWGDGYTF
CDR3 DNA: TGTGCCAGCAGTGAAGCGCTTTGGGGAGATGGCTACACCTTC

clone size: few
J gene: TRBJ1-4
D gene: TRBD1
V gene: TRBV6-4
CDR3 protein: CASTNRGRDEKLFF
CDR3 DNA: TGTGCCAGCACAAACAGGGGGCGGGATGAAAAACTGTTTTTT

clone size: -
J gene: TRBJ2-7
D gene: -
V gene: TRBV28
CDR3 protein: CASSFRGLGYEQYF
CDR3 DNA: TGTGCCAGCAGTTTTCGTGGGCTTGGATACGAGCAGTACTTC

clone size: once
J gene: TRBJ1-1
D gene: TRBD1
V gene: TRBV27
CDR3 protein: CASSLQGGGGTEAFF
CDR3 DNA: TGTGCCAGCAGTTTACAGGGGGGCGGTGGCACTGAAGCTTTCTTT

clone size: -
J gene: TRBJ2-7
D gene: -
V gene: TRBV29-1
CDR3 protein: CSVRLRGSYEQYF
CDR3 DNA: TGCAGCGTTAGGCTGAGGGGGAGCTACGAGCAGTACTTC

clone size: -
J gene: TRBJ1-2
D gene: TRBD1
V gene: TRBV11-2
CDR3 protein: CASSWDRNYGYTF
CDR3 DNA: TGTGCCAGCAGCTGGGACAGGAACTATGGCTACACCTTC

clone size: once
J gene: TRBJ1-1
D gene: -
V gene: TRBV29-1
CDR3 protein: CSVEGRENTEAFF
CDR3 DNA: TGCAGCGTGGAGGGACGGGAGAACACTGAAGCTTTCTTT

clone size: -
J gene: TRBJ1-6
D gene: -
V gene: TRBV27
CDR3 protein: CASSLLGGDYNSPLHF
CDR3 DNA: TGTGCCAGCAGTTTACTGGGAGGGGACTATAATTCACCCCTCCACTTT

clone size: -
J gene: TRBJ2-2
D gene: -
V gene: TRBV28
CDR3 protein: CASSLQVGANTGELFF
CDR3 DNA: TGTGCCAGCAGTTTACAAGTGGGAGCGAACACCGGGGAGCTGTTTTTT

clone size: few
J gene: TRBJ1-2
D gene: -
V gene: TRBV29-1
CDR3 protein: CSVGPGEYGYTF
CDR3 DNA: TGCAGCGTTGGTCCAGGGGAGTATGGCTACACCTTC

clone size: -
J gene: TRBJ2-5
D gene: -
V gene: TRBV28
CDR3 protein: CASSFSLRETQYF
CDR3 DNA: TGTGCCAGCAGTTTCTCCCTTCGAGAGACCCAGTACTTC

clone size: few
J gene: TRBJ2-7
D gene: TRBD1
V gene: TRBV5-1
CDR3 protein: CASSPWDRGGEQYF
CDR3 DNA: TGCGCCAGCAGCCCCTGGGACAGGGGTGGCGAGCAGTACTTC

clone size: once
J gene: TRBJ1-2
D gene: -
V gene: TRBV5-6
CDR3 protein: CASRPDRNYGYTF
CDR3 DNA: TGTGCCAGCAGACCGGACAGAAACTATGGCTACACCTTC